These T cell receptor beta chains were read from a single sample in a study of Ad26.COV2.S vaccination and SARS-CoV-2 variants. TCRdb's table, derived via immunoSEQ multiplex PCR, lists solely in-frame clones and lacks some. The data hold about 280,000 clones, with about 89% observed a single time. The specimen comprised peripheral blood, sampled in a trial of Ad26.COV2.S vaccine versus placebo. All receptors derive from a person aged 18 to 65 who received the Ad26.COV2.S COVID-19 vaccine or a placebo. The CDR3 runs from the conserved cysteine through the conserved F or W. The order of the fields is J gene, D gene, clone size, V gene, CDR3 DNA, CDR3 protein. D genes are given only for firm matches. The listing skips clone size in some rows; elsewhere it reads once, few, many or a size class.

j_gene: TRBJ2-1; d_gene: TRBD1; abundance: .; v_gene: TRBV7-3; CDR3nt: TGTGCCAGCAGCGAAGACAGGGACAGTGAGCAGTTCTTC; CDR3aa: CASSEDRDSEQFF
j_gene: TRBJ1-1; d_gene: .; abundance: .; v_gene: TRBV4-1; CDR3nt: TGCGCCAGCAGCCATAAACTTAAGAACACTGAAGCTTTCTTT; CDR3aa: CASSHKLKNTEAFF
j_gene: TRBJ2-5; d_gene: .; abundance: .; v_gene: TRBV28; CDR3nt: TGTGCCAGCAGTTTGGGGGGGGCGGGAGATCAAGAGACCCAGTACTTC; CDR3aa: CASSLGGAGDQETQYF
j_gene: TRBJ2-7; d_gene: .; abundance: .; v_gene: TRBV7-2; CDR3nt: TGTGCCAGCAGCTTAGGGCAGGGCCTCTCCTACGAGCAGTACTTC; CDR3aa: CASSLGQGLSYEQYF
j_gene: TRBJ2-1; d_gene: .; abundance: .; v_gene: TRBV10-3; CDR3nt: TGTGCCATCGGCGGAGTCAATGAGCAGTTCTTC; CDR3aa: CAIGGVNEQFF
j_gene: TRBJ2-5; d_gene: .; abundance: .; v_gene: TRBV5-1; CDR3nt: TGCGCCAGCAGCTTGGGTCAGTTGGGTGAGACCCAGTACTTC; CDR3aa: CASSLGQLGETQYF
j_gene: TRBJ2-2; d_gene: .; abundance: .; v_gene: TRBV10-1; CDR3nt: TGCGCCAGCAGTGAATATTTCCCCGGGGAGCTGTTTTTT; CDR3aa: CASSEYFPGELFF
j_gene: TRBJ1-1; d_gene: .; abundance: .; v_gene: TRBV5-8; CDR3nt: TGTGCCAGCAGCCAAGGCAGAGGTCGTACTGAAGCTTTCTTT; CDR3aa: CASSQGRGRTEAFF
j_gene: TRBJ2-3; d_gene: .; abundance: .; v_gene: TRBV11-2; CDR3nt: TGTGCCAGCCTCCGACACACAGATACGCAGTATTTT; CDR3aa: CASLRHTDTQYF
j_gene: TRBJ2-2; d_gene: .; abundance: few; v_gene: TRBV5-1; CDR3nt: TGCGCCAGCAGGCAGAGAAACACCGGGGAGCTGTTTTTT; CDR3aa: CASRQRNTGELFF
j_gene: TRBJ1-2; d_gene: .; abundance: few; v_gene: TRBV6-5; CDR3nt: TGTGCCAGCCGCGCAGGGGCGGCTTACTATGGCTACACCTTC; CDR3aa: CASRAGAAYYGYTF
j_gene: TRBJ2-5; d_gene: .; abundance: .; v_gene: TRBV10-3; CDR3nt: TGTGCCACCGGACAGAAAGAGACCCAGTACTTC; CDR3aa: CATGQKETQYF
j_gene: TRBJ2-7; d_gene: .; abundance: few; v_gene: TRBV19; CDR3nt: TGTGCCAGTAGTTTCAAGACGGTGCAGTACTTC; CDR3aa: CASSFKTVQYF
j_gene: TRBJ1-2; d_gene: TRBD1; abundance: .; v_gene: TRBV5-5; CDR3nt: TGTGCCAGCAGCTTGGTTTTGGACAGGGGTACCGACTACACCTTC; CDR3aa: CASSLVLDRGTDYTF
j_gene: TRBJ1-2; d_gene: TRBD1; abundance: .; v_gene: TRBV6-5; CDR3nt: TGTGCCAGCAGTAGGACAGGGAAAGGACCTCACACCTTC; CDR3aa: CASSRTGKGPHTF
j_gene: TRBJ1-4; d_gene: .; abundance: .; v_gene: TRBV25-1; CDR3nt: TGTGCCAGCAGTGCACAGTATAATGAAAAACTGTTTTTT; CDR3aa: CASSAQYNEKLFF
j_gene: TRBJ1-2; d_gene: .; abundance: .; v_gene: TRBV3-1/TRBV3-2; CDR3nt: TGTGCCAGCAGCCAAGATGGAGCAGGGGTGCGCTATGGCTACACCTTC; CDR3aa: CASSQDGAGVRYGYTF
j_gene: TRBJ1-2; d_gene: TRBD1; abundance: .; v_gene: TRBV4-2; CDR3nt: TGTGCCAGCAGCCAAGCTTTAATTCGGGCAGGGGGGACTAACTATGGCTACACCTTC; CDR3aa: CASSQALIRAGGTNYGYTF
j_gene: TRBJ2-1; d_gene: .; abundance: .; v_gene: TRBV19; CDR3nt: TGTGCCAGTAGTCATCTTAGCGGAACCTACAATGAGCAGTTCTTC; CDR3aa: CASSHLSGTYNEQFF
j_gene: TRBJ2-1; d_gene: TRBD2; abundance: .; v_gene: TRBV4-1; CDR3nt: TGCGCCAGCAGCCATTCCGGGACTAGCGGGAGGAATGAGCAGTTCTTC; CDR3aa: CASSHSGTSGRNEQFF
j_gene: TRBJ1-4; d_gene: .; abundance: .; v_gene: TRBV28; CDR3nt: TGTGCCAGCAGTTTATGGGGAATAGGGGTGGGAGAAAAACTGTTTTTT; CDR3aa: CASSLWGIGVGEKLFF
j_gene: TRBJ1-6; d_gene: .; abundance: .; v_gene: TRBV6-1; CDR3nt: TGTGCCAGCAGTGAAGCGCTCCGCAGTGGGCCCCTCCACTTT; CDR3aa: CASSEALRSGPLHF
j_gene: TRBJ2-1; d_gene: TRBD2; abundance: .; v_gene: TRBV28; CDR3nt: TGTGCCAGCAGTATACTTCCACCGGGACTAGCGGGAGCCAATGAGCAGTTCTTC; CDR3aa: CASSILPPGLAGANEQFF
j_gene: TRBJ2-1; d_gene: .; abundance: few; v_gene: TRBV3-1/TRBV3-2; CDR3nt: TGTGCCAGCAGCCAAGGTGGTAGCTCCTACAATGAGCAGTTCTTC; CDR3aa: CASSQGGSSYNEQFF
j_gene: TRBJ1-1; d_gene: .; abundance: .; v_gene: TRBV6-6; CDR3nt: TGTGCCAGCAGGCAACAGCAGAACACTGAAGCTTTCTTT; CDR3aa: CASRQQQNTEAFF
j_gene: TRBJ1-6; d_gene: TRBD1; abundance: .; v_gene: TRBV5-4; CDR3nt: TGTGCCAGCAGCTTGGGGACAGGGAATTCACCCCTCCACTTT; CDR3aa: CASSLGTGNSPLHF
j_gene: TRBJ1-2; d_gene: TRBD1; abundance: .; v_gene: TRBV10-3; CDR3nt: TGTGCCATCAGTGCGGACAGGGGCAGTGGCTACACCTTC; CDR3aa: CAISADRGSGYTF
j_gene: TRBJ2-7; d_gene: TRBD1; abundance: .; v_gene: TRBV7-9; CDR3nt: TGTGCCAGCAGCGGGGTGACAGGGAGACCCTTCTACGAGCAGTACTTC; CDR3aa: CASSGVTGRPFYEQYF
j_gene: TRBJ1-1; d_gene: .; abundance: once; v_gene: TRBV5-5; CDR3nt: TGTGCCAGCAGCTTCGGGACGGCGAACACTGAAGCTTTCTTT; CDR3aa: CASSFGTANTEAFF
j_gene: TRBJ1-2; d_gene: TRBD1; abundance: .; v_gene: TRBV2; CDR3nt: TGTGCCAGGCCTCGGGGCCAGGGGGGTAACTATGGCTACACCTTC; CDR3aa: CARPRGQGGNYGYTF
j_gene: TRBJ2-5; d_gene: .; abundance: .; v_gene: TRBV12-3/TRBV12-4; CDR3nt: TGTGCCAGCAGGGACACCAACCAAGAGACCCAGTACTTC; CDR3aa: CASRDTNQETQYF
j_gene: TRBJ1-2; d_gene: .; abundance: .; v_gene: TRBV20-1; CDR3nt: TGCAGTGCTAGAGGAGGACGGGGCTACACCTTC; CDR3aa: CSARGGRGYTF
j_gene: TRBJ1-1; d_gene: TRBD1; abundance: .; v_gene: TRBV5-4; CDR3nt: TGTGCCAGCAGGCCAGGGGGGCGGACTGAAGCTTTCTTT; CDR3aa: CASRPGGRTEAFF
j_gene: TRBJ2-3; d_gene: .; abundance: .; v_gene: TRBV6-5; CDR3nt: TGTGCCAGCAGGACGGGACGGCTCCACACAGATACGCAGTATTTT; CDR3aa: CASRTGRLHTDTQYF
j_gene: TRBJ2-5; d_gene: TRBD2; abundance: .; v_gene: TRBV18; CDR3nt: TGTGCCAGCTCACCGGTCGGTAGCGGGGGACAAGAGACCCAGTACTTC; CDR3aa: CASSPVGSGGQETQYF
j_gene: TRBJ2-7; d_gene: TRBD1; abundance: .; v_gene: TRBV6-7; CDR3nt: TGTGCCAGCAGCCCGAACTGGGACAGGAAGGTTCTTTCCTACGAGCAGTACTTC; CDR3aa: CASSPNWDRKVLSYEQYF
j_gene: TRBJ1-1; d_gene: TRBD1; abundance: .; v_gene: TRBV6-1; CDR3nt: TGTGCCAGCAGGGGACAGGGTTACACTGAAGCTTTCTTT; CDR3aa: CASRGQGYTEAFF
j_gene: TRBJ2-7; d_gene: TRBD1; abundance: .; v_gene: TRBV4-1; CDR3nt: TGCGCCAGCAGCTCCCAGACAGGGGGCTACGAGCAGTACTTC; CDR3aa: CASSSQTGGYEQYF
j_gene: TRBJ1-1; d_gene: .; abundance: .; v_gene: TRBV9; CDR3nt: TGTGCCAGCAGCGCCCGGACAGCTGTGAACACTGAAGCTTTCTTT; CDR3aa: CASSARTAVNTEAFF
j_gene: TRBJ2-1; d_gene: .; abundance: .; v_gene: TRBV4-1; CDR3nt: TGCGCCAGCAGCCAAGACGGAACTAATTCCTACAATGAGCAGTTCTTC; CDR3aa: CASSQDGTNSYNEQFF
j_gene: TRBJ2-7; d_gene: .; abundance: .; v_gene: TRBV28; CDR3nt: TGTGCCACCGCCGCGGGCAGGGGATACGAGCAGTACTTC; CDR3aa: CATAAGRGYEQYF
j_gene: TRBJ2-3; d_gene: TRBD1; abundance: .; v_gene: TRBV10-1; CDR3nt: TGCGCCAGCAGCCTACCGGGACAGGGGGTTCAAGATACGCAGTATTTT; CDR3aa: CASSLPGQGVQDTQYF